One sample yielded the 14 T cell receptor beta chains listed below, sequenced in a study of lymphopenia after photon versus proton radiotherapy. Clones were read by immunoSEQ multiplex PCR, and TCRdb kept only the in-frame ones, dropping some. In the table there are around 64,000 clones, around 90% of which are singletons. The material sequenced was peripheral blood, taken from a patient treated with proton-based radiotherapy. All receptors come from a man at least 80 years old with esophageal cancer.

This clone was seen a single time. The chain combines TRBV5-8 with TRBJ2-1; no clear D. This CDR3 is built from 15 residues. V was pared by 9 bases and J by 0 bases, with 16 bases between. Germline values: CDR1 SGHTS, CDR2 YDEGEE. The DNA for the CDR3 is TGTGCCACCCGACCTGAAACACACTCCTACAATGAGCAGTTCTTC. Amino acids: CATRPETHSYNEQFF.

The gene calls are TRBV7-9 and TRBJ2-2, with 7 positions matching TRBD1. The CDR3 is made up of 14 amino acids. Germline trimming cut 2 bases from V and 11 bases from J; bases unmatched to any gene: 8. Per the germline V gene, CDR1 is SEHNR and CDR2 is FQNEAQ (reference sequence). The CDR3, as DNA: TGTGCCAGCAGCTTACATCTCCGGGACAGTGAGCTGTTTTTT. This gives the protein CASSLHLRDSELFF.

This sequence joins TRBV27 and TRBJ2-5, with D tentatively TRBD2 (6 bases). There are 14 residues in the CDR3. Per germline, CDR1 MNHEY and CDR2 SMNVEV (reference sequence). V was shortened by 4 bases and J by 5 bases, with 14 bases between the two germline ends. Written as DNA, the CDR3 is TGTGCCAGCAGTTCCAGGAACGGAGGGGAGACCCAGTACTTC. Its protein product is CASSSRNGGETQYF.

The rearrangement links TRBV15 to TRBJ2-5, with D tentatively TRBD2 (5 bases). Germline values: CDR1 LNHNV, CDR2 YYDKDF (reference sequence). The CDR3 has 16 residues. Trimming took off 0 bases at V and 2 bases at J, with 13 bases between the two ends. CDR3 loop: CATSRDLGGGQETQYF. The DNA for the CDR3 is TGTGCCACCAGCAGAGACCTCGGTGGAGGACAAGAGACCCAGTACTTC.

The genes are TRBV5-7 and TRBJ2-1; a weak D match, TRBD2 (6 bases). TRBV5-7 falls under the ORF class, with uncertain function. CDR3 length: 13 amino acids. V was pared by 4 bases and J by 7 bases, with 12 bases between. CDR3 nucleotides: TGTGCCAGCAGCGCGACGGGGGAAAATGAGCAGTTCTTC. It specifies CASSATGENEQFF.

The chain has TRBV10-3 and TRBJ2-7; 7 bases are a match to TRBD2. Germline V CDR1 and CDR2: ENHRY, SYGVKD. Germline trimming cut 10 bases from V and 6 bases from J; bases unmatched to any gene: 12. The CDR3 length is 13 residues. CDR3 sequence: CATVGGAFFEQYF. The DNA for the CDR3 is TGTGCCACCGTGGGAGGGGCCTTTTTCGAGCAGTACTTC.

The gene calls are TRBV4-1 and TRBJ1-5; unclear D gene. This CDR3 is 15 amino acids long. The V gene's germline CDR1 is MGHRA and CDR2 YSYEKL. Trimming removed 5 bases at V and 1 base at J, with 12 bases between. CDR3 sequence reads: CASSLRRGSNQPQHF. The CDR3 coding sequence is TGCGCCAGCAGCTTACGAAGAGGGAGCAATCAGCCCCAGCATTTT.

The chain combines TRBV4-3 with TRBJ2-2; D gene uncertain. The CDR3 is made up of 14 amino acids. The germline V gene encodes CDR1 LGHNA and CDR2 YSLEER. Trimming shortened V by 0 bases and J by 2 bases, and 4 bases separated the two germline ends. This CDR3 is CASSQDFNTGELFF. The CDR3 nucleotides read TGCGCCAGCAGCCAAGATTTTAACACCGGGGAGCTGTTTTTT.

V and J are TRBV6-6 and TRBJ1-1; 7 nucleotides match TRBD1. Germline CDR1 and CDR2: MNHNY and SVGAGI (reference sequence). Trimming at V came to 6 bases and at J to 1 base, leaving 5 bases not matched to a gene. The CDR3 contains 14 residues. CDR3 amino acids: CASSQTGRNTEAFF. The DNA of the CDR3 is TGTGCCAGCAGCCAGACAGGGCGGAACACTGAAGCTTTCTTT.

V usage is TRBV12-5 and J usage is TRBJ2-2; TRBD1 matches at 8 bases. The CDR3 is 17 amino acids. The trim removed 0 bases at V and 6 bases at J, leaving 9 bases unmatched. Germline values: CDR1 LGHNT, CDR2 FRNRAP. The DNA of the CDR3 is TGTGCTAGTGGTTTGGTACGGACAGGGTATATTCCCGGGGAGCTGTTTTTT. Translated, it gives CASGLVRTGYIPGELFF.

The chain combines TRBV5-1 with TRBJ2-3; tentative D call: TRBD1 (6 bases). This CDR3 comprises 15 residues. Germline V gene data show CDR1 as SGHRS and CDR2 as YFSETQ. With 2 bases removed from V and 3 bases from J, the gap between germline ends came to 13 bases. The CDR3 reads CASSFDRPGTDTQYF. CDR3 in DNA: TGCGCCAGCAGCTTTGACAGGCCGGGTACAGATACGCAGTATTTT.

The genes are TRBV6-1 and TRBJ1-2; D gene unclear. Trimming took off 5 bases at V and 4 bases at J, with 14 bases between the two ends. CDR3 length: 14 amino acids. Germline CDR1 MNHNS, CDR2 SASEGT. CDR3: CASSPQRSGYGYTF. The CDR3 region has the DNA TGTGCCAGCAGTCCACAAAGGTCTGGCTATGGCTACACCTTC.

The chain uses TRBV13 and TRBJ2-1; unclear D gene. V was pared by 5 bases and J by 0 bases, with 8 bases between. The V gene's germline CDR1 is PRHDT and CDR2 FYEKMQ (reference sequence). This CDR3 comprises 14 residues. CDR3 residues: CASSPWRSYNEQFF. Here the CDR3 DNA reads TGTGCCAGCAGCCCTTGGCGCTCCTACAATGAGCAGTTCTTC.

The V gene is TRBV30, the J gene TRBJ1-2; D is ambiguous. The CDR3 totals 13 residues. The germline CDR1 and CDR2 sequences are GTSNPN and SVGIG (reference sequence). Trimming pared 0 bases from V and 6 bases from J, leaving 11 bases between. The CDR3 DNA reads TGTGCCTGGAGTGTTTGGGTACGGGATGGCTACACCTTC. Its protein is CAWSVWVRDGYTF.